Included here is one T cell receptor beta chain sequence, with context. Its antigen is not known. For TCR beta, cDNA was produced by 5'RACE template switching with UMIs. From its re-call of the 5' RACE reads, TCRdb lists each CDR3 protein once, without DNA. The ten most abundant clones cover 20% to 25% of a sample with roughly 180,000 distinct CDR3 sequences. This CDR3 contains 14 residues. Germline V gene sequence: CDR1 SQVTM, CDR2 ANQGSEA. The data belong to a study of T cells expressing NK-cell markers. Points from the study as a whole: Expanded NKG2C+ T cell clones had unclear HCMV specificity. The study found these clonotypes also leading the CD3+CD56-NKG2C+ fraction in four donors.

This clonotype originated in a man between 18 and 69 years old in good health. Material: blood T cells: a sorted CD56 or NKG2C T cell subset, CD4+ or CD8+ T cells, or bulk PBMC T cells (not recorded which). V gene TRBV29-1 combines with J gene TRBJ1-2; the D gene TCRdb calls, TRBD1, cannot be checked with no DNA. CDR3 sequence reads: CSVGRADSYYGYTF.